The rows below give T cell receptor beta chains drawn from one sample of a study of T cell responses to AZD1222 COVID-19 vaccine. Profiling relied on immunoSEQ multiplex PCR, and the TCRdb table lists in-frame clones only, not all of them. The table includes around 250,000 clones, 93% detected once. The source was peripheral blood, collected on day 0 of AZD1222 vaccination. These receptors were taken from an adult in good health. CDR3s include the opening cysteine and the closing phenylalanine or tryptophan. A D gene is named only where the DNA matches it firmly. Clone size, where shown, is once, few, many, or a class for clones that have expanded.

>TRBJ1-1|-|TRBV20-1|-
TGCAGTGCTAGTGGGGGGAACACTGAAGCTTTCTTT
CSASGGNTEAFF
>TRBJ2-5|-|TRBV7-2|once
TGTGCCAGCAGCTTTCCGGGGCTTCAAGAGACCCAGTACTTC
CASSFPGLQETQYF
>TRBJ2-7|TRBD1|TRBV28|-
TGTGCCAGCAGCCTACAGGGGGCGCAAACGTACGAGCAGTACTTC
CASSLQGAQTYEQYF
>TRBJ2-5|TRBD1|TRBV6-5|-
TGTGCCAGCAGTTACCACAGGGGGCAGGAGACCCAGTACTTC
CASSYHRGQETQYF
>TRBJ2-3|-|TRBV28|-
TGTGCCAGCAGTCCAGGGGGGAGGAAAGATACGCAGTATTTT
CASSPGGRKDTQYF
>TRBJ1-5|TRBD1|TRBV28|once
TGTGCCAGCACCCTGGCCAGGGGGGGCCGTCAGCCCCAGCATTTT
CASTLARGGRQPQHF
>TRBJ2-7|-|TRBV24-1|-
TGTGCCACCAGTGAGGGCAGCTCCTACGAGCAGTACTTC
CATSEGSSYEQYF
>TRBJ2-7|TRBD1|TRBV4-3|-
TGCGCCAGCAGCCGGAAAGCACAGGGGATCTACGAGCAGTACTTC
CASSRKAQGIYEQYF
>TRBJ2-1|-|TRBV10-3|-
TGTGCCATCAGTGAGTCGAGCGGCGTAGGGTACAATGAGCAGTTCTTC
CAISESSGVGYNEQFF
>TRBJ1-5|-|TRBV4-1|-
TGCGCCAGCAGCCAAGATGTGAATCAGCCCCAGCATTTT
CASSQDVNQPQHF
>TRBJ2-1|TRBD2|TRBV9|-
TGTGCCAGCAGCTTCCGGGGGAGGGAAACCTACAATGAGCAGTTCTTC
CASSFRGRETYNEQFF
>TRBJ2-7|-|TRBV19|once
TGTGCCAGTAGTATAGGGATAGCGGCGTCCTACGAGCAGTACTTC
CASSIGIAASYEQYF
>TRBJ1-3|-|TRBV5-1|-
TGCGCCAGCAGCTTCCCAGGGGACACCATATATTTT
CASSFPGDTIYF
>TRBJ1-2|-|TRBV2|-
TGTGCCAGCAGCGGGACGGATTCTAACTATGGCTACACCTTC
CASSGTDSNYGYTF
>TRBJ2-1|-|TRBV7-7|-
TGTGCCAGCAGCTTAGCAGGGATAAACAATGAGCAGTTCTTC
CASSLAGINNEQFF